The 14 T cell receptor beta chains below all came from one sample that was sequenced in a study of blood T cell repertoires in COVID-19. Here immunoSEQ multiplex PCR was the method, and the copy in TCRdb shows in-frame clones only, minus some. The sample yields over 45,000 clones, 83% seen once. Sequencing input: peripheral blood. Receptors were obtained from a woman of 80 years or more with acute or convalescent COVID-19.

CDR3 bases: TGTGCCAGCAGCCAAAACAGACAGGCCTTGAGCTATGGCTACACCTTC. Its protein product is CASSQNRQALSYGYTF. The gene calls are TRBV14 and TRBJ1-2; D may be TRBD1 (6 bases). V was trimmed by 2 bases and J by 4 bases, leaving 17 bases between them. Germline V gives CDR1 SGHDN, CDR2 FVKESK. This CDR3 comprises 16 residues.

The J gene is TRBJ2-1, the V gene TRBV20-1; 7 bases match TRBD2. V lost 3 bases, J lost 0 bases, and 5 bases stayed unmatched. The CDR3 is 15 amino acids. In germline, CDR1 is DFQATT, CDR2 SNEGSKA (reference sequence). The CDR3 DNA follows: TGCAGTGCTAGTCCAGCGGGGTCCTCCTACAATGAGCAGTTCTTC. Its protein product is CSASPAGSSYNEQFF.

This rearrangement joins TRBV5-4 to TRBJ2-1; the D is unclear. The ends were cut back, 3 bases at V and 9 bases at J, with 10 bases in the middle. This CDR3 comprises 12 residues. Germline lookup yields CDR1 SGHNT and CDR2 YYREEE (reference sequence). CDR3 DNA: TGTGCCAGCAGCTCACAAGCGAGTGAGCAGTTCTTC. As protein: CASSSQASEQFF. Based on the CDR3 plus reference TRBV5-4 and TRBJ2-1, the full variable domain is ETGVTQSPTHLIKTRGQQVTLRCSSQSGHNTVSWYQQALGQGPQFIFQYYREEENGRGNFPPRFSGLQFPNYSSELNVNALELDDSALYLCASSSQASEQFFGPGTRLTVL.

J is TRBJ2-5 and V is TRBV3-1 (or the pseudogene TRBV3-2); 7 positions match TRBD1. Germline V gives CDR1 LGHDT, CDR2 YNNKEL (reference sequence). This CDR3 has 14 amino acids. V dropped 1 base and J dropped 5; count of bases not matched to a gene: 4. The CDR3 loop is CASSQATGPETQYF. DNA for the CDR3: TGTGCCAGCAGCCAAGCGACAGGGCCGGAGACCCAGTACTTC.

This clone has a handful of counts. This chain joins TRBV5-1 and TRBJ2-5; D remains ambiguous. Germline CDR1 SGHRS, CDR2 YFSETQ. V was trimmed by 1 base and J by 5 bases, leaving 12 bases between them. This CDR3 is 14 amino acids long. The CDR3 DNA sequence: TGCGCCAGCAGCTTGATTGGCGGTGGCGAGACCCAGTACTTC. Encoded protein: CASSLIGGGETQYF.

The rearrangement links TRBV9 to TRBJ2-1; 12 bases match TRBD2. The CDR3 is made up of 18 amino acids. V dropped 6 bases and J dropped 3; count of bases not matched to a gene: 13. CDR1 SGDLS and CDR2 YYNGEE come from the germline V gene. The CDR3 DNA is TGTGCCAGCACCGCTATAATCACTAGCGGGGGGTACTACAATGAGCAGTTCTTC. It specifies CASTAIITSGGYYNEQFF.

This rearrangement joins TRBV30 to TRBJ2-1, with a weak D call TRBD1 (7 bases). This CDR3 has 14 amino acids. Per germline, CDR1 GTSNPN and CDR2 SVGIG (reference sequence). Trimming stripped 2 bases from V and 5 bases from J, with 13 bases between. CDR3 sequence reads: CAWSSQGGHNEQFF. The CDR3 region has the DNA TGTGCCTGGAGTTCTCAGGGGGGACACAATGAGCAGTTCTTC.

The chain uses TRBV4-1 and TRBJ1-5, with D perhaps TRBD1 (5 bases). Germline loops: CDR1 MGHRA, CDR2 YSYEKL. The CDR3 is made up of 17 amino acids. With 3 bases removed from V and 5 bases from J, the gap between germline ends came to 20 bases. The CDR3 DNA reads TGCGCCAGCAGCCAGGTTGGGGGGGGGTTTAGGGATCAGCCCCAGCATTTT. Protein: CASSQVGGGFRDQPQHF.

The rearrangement joins TRBV5-3 to TRBJ1-2; 10 bases agree with TRBD1. TRBV5-3 is sorted into the ORF group, with uncertain function. The CDR3 spans 17 residues. Germline trimming cut 4 bases from V and 1 base from J; bases unmatched to any gene: 10. The CDR3 loop is CARSRKGTGAINYGYTF. The CDR3 DNA reads as TGTGCCAGAAGCCGGAAGGGGACAGGGGCCATTAACTATGGCTACACCTTC.

This chain links TRBV5-1 with TRBJ1-6; 11 bases are a match to TRBD1. This CDR3 has 18 residues. Germline V gene data show CDR1 as SGHRS and CDR2 as YFSETQ. The J segment lost 7 bases and the V segment lost 4 bases, leaving 13 bases of the junction unmatched. The CDR3 bases are TGCGCCAGCAGCCCCGCCGGGACAGGGGGTTTTCAAAATTCACCCCTCCACTTT. Amino acids: CASSPAGTGGFQNSPLHF.

This clone was recorded only once. J is TRBJ1-3 and V is TRBV5-1; tentatively, D is TRBD1 (5 bases). V was trimmed by 0 bases and J by 0 bases, leaving 13 bases between them. The CDR3 is made up of 17 amino acids. The germline V gene has CDR1 SGHRS and CDR2 YFSETQ. The CDR3 spells CASSLVDGGYSGNTIYF. Here the CDR3 DNA reads TGCGCCAGCAGCTTGGTGGACGGGGGGTACTCTGGAAACACCATATATTTT.

The chain uses TRBV19 and TRBJ1-2; 7 bases align to TRBD1. V lost 7 bases, J lost 7 bases, and 15 bases stayed unmatched. Germline V gene data show CDR1 as LNHDA and CDR2 as SQIVND (reference sequence). This CDR3 is built from 15 residues. The CDR3 region has the DNA TGTGCCAGTACCAACGGACAGGCCAACCTCGGTGGCTACACCTTC. It encodes CASTNGQANLGGYTF.

The V call is TRBV5-4, the J call TRBJ1-1, with TRBD1 matching over 9 bases. This CDR3 contains 16 residues. The V gene end was trimmed by 4 bases and the J gene end by 1 base; junction bases not matched to a gene: 8. Germline loops: CDR1 SGHNT, CDR2 YYREEE (reference sequence). CDR3 loop: CASSRPGTGTNTEAFF. CDR3 in DNA: TGTGCCAGCAGCCGTCCCGGGACAGGGACGAACACTGAAGCTTTCTTT.

The chain combines TRBV11-2 with TRBJ2-3, with 8 bases fitting TRBD2. V trimming: 1 base; J trimming: 5 bases; junction bases outside the gene matches: 5. CDR1 SGHAT and CDR2 FQNNGV come from the germline V gene. There are 15 residues in the CDR3. The CDR3 loop is CASSLAGGQGDTQYF. As DNA, the CDR3 is TGTGCCAGCAGCTTAGCGGGGGGGCAGGGAGATACGCAGTATTTT.